A selection of T cell receptor beta chains follows, all from one sample in a study of graft-versus-host responses after intestinal transplantation. The method was immunoSEQ multiplex PCR; TCRdb's version includes in-frame clones alone and lacks a portion of them. The sample carries about 14,000 clones, around 94% recorded once. This sample comprised PBMCs, obtained 9 days after transplant. The source is a human patient who received an intestinal transplant, so some T cells may come from the graft donor. Both conserved end residues are part of each CDR3. A D gene is named only where the DNA matches it firmly.

V gene	CDR3 length	J gene	D gene	CDR3 DNA	CDR3 protein
TRBV15	15	TRBJ2-1	NA	TGTGCCACCAGCTGGAAGGACGCCTACGACAATGAGCAGTTCTTC	CATSWKDAYDNEQFF
TRBV5-6	13	TRBJ2-1	NA	TGTGCCAGCACCCCAACAACATACAATGAGCAGTTCTTC	CASTPTTYNEQFF
TRBV5-8	12	TRBJ1-5	NA	TGTGCCAGCAGCTACCCTAATCAGCCCCAGCATTTT	CASSYPNQPQHF
TRBV10-3	14	TRBJ2-7	NA	TGTGCCATCAGTGAGTCTCAGAGCTCCTACGAGCAGTACTTC	CAISESQSSYEQYF
TRBV19	16	TRBJ2-7	TRBD2	TGTGCCAGTAGTATAGGGACTAGCGGTATCTCCTACGAGCAGTACTTC	CASSIGTSGISYEQYF
TRBV29-1	13	TRBJ2-2	NA	TGCAGCGCCCGGTCAGCGAACACCGGGGAGCTGTTTTTT	CSARSANTGELFF
TRBV13	15	TRBJ2-7	TRBD1	TGTGCCAGCAGCTCCTCCGGGACAGGGAGCTACGAGCAGTACTTC	CASSSSGTGSYEQYF
TRBV2	17	TRBJ2-2	TRBD2	TGTGCCAGCAGTGACAATAGGCTGCGGGGGGCAGCCGGGGAGCTGTTTTTT	CASSDNRLRGAAGELFF
TRBV7-2	12	TRBJ1-2	NA	TGTGCCAGCAGCTTATTGAGCAGCGGCTACACCTTC	CASSLLSSGYTF
TRBV27	15	TRBJ1-6	TRBD1	TGTGCCAGCAGAGGGACAGAAATAGTTGATTCACCCCTCCACTTT	CASRGTEIVDSPLHF
TRBV30	13	TRBJ2-7	TRBD1	TGTGCCGGACGCCGGGACAGACTCTACGAGCAGTACTTC	CAGRRDRLYEQYF
TRBV25-1	12	TRBJ2-6	NA	TGTGCCACCCACTCTGGGGCCAACGTCCTGACTTTC	CATHSGANVLTF
TRBV7-8	15	TRBJ2-7	TRBD2	TGTGCCAGCAGCTTAGCGCGGGCGGGAGTCTACGAGCAGTACTTC	CASSLARAGVYEQYF
TRBV21-1	17	TRBJ1-6	NA	TGTGCCAGCAGAAACCAACCGAGGCAGGTACCAAAGTCACCCCTCCACTTT	CASRNQPRQVPKSPLHF
TRBV7-6	15	TRBJ2-2	NA	TGTGCCAGCAGCTTATCCAGGGCGAACACCGGGGAGCTGTTTTTT	CASSLSRANTGELFF
TRBV6-6	13	TRBJ1-5	NA	TGTGCCACCCGGGGGGGTAACAATCAGCCCCAGCATTTT	CATRGGNNQPQHF
TRBV9	14	TRBJ2-1	NA	TGTGCCAGCAGCCCCCAGGGGGGGCCCAATGAGCAGTTCTTC	CASSPQGGPNEQFF
TRBV11-3	14	TRBJ1-1	NA	TGTGCCAGCAGTCGGACGGCAAAGAACACTGAAGCTTTCTTT	CASSRTAKNTEAFF
TRBV7-2	14	TRBJ2-4	NA	TGTGCCAGCAGCTTAAGTAACACCAAAAACATTCAGTACTTC	CASSLSNTKNIQYF
TRBV23-1	15	TRBJ2-2	NA	TGCGCCAGCGTACCGCCAAGCCAAGAGACCGGGGAGCTGTTTTTT	CASVPPSQETGELFF
TRBV19	14	TRBJ2-1	TRBD2	TGTGCCAGTGCCGCGGGGGTAGTCCGCAATGAGCAGTTCTTC	CASAAGVVRNEQFF
TRBV5-1	14	TRBJ2-7	TRBD2	TGCGCCAGCAGCTCACCGGGACTAGCGTACGAGCAGTACTTC	CASSSPGLAYEQYF
TRBV7-2	13	TRBJ2-1	NA	TGTGCCAGCAGCCGCGGTCTTTACAATGAGCAGTTCTTC	CASSRGLYNEQFF